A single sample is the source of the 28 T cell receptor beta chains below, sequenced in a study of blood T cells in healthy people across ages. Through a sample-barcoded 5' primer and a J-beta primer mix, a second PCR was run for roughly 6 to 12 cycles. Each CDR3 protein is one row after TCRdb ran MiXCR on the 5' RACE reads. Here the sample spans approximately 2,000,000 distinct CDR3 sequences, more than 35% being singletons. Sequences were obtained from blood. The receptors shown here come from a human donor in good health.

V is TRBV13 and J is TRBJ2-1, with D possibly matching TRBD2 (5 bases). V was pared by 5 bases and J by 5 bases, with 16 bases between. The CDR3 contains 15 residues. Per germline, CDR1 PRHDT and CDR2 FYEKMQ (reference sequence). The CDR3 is CASSLLGSPHNEQFF. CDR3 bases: TGTGCCAGCAGCCTGTTGGGGAGCCCTCACAATGAGCAGTTCTTC.

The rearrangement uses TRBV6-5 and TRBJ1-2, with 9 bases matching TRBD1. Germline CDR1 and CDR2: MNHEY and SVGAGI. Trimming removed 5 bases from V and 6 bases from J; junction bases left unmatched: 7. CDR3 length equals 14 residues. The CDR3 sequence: CASSPNRGHHGYTF. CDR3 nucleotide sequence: TGTGCCAGCAGTCCAAACAGGGGGCACCATGGCTACACCTTC.

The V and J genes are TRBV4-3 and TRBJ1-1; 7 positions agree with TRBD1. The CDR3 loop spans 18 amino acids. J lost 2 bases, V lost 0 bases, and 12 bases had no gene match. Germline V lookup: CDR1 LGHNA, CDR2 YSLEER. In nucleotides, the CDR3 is TGCGCCAGCAGCCAAGATACATACCTGGGACAGACAAACACTGAAGCTTTCTTT. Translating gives CASSQDTYLGQTNTEAFF.

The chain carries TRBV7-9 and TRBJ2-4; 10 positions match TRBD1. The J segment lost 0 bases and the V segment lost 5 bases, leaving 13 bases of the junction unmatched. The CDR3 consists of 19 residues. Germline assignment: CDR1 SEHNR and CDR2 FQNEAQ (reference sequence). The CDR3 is CASSPNSGTGALAKNIQYF. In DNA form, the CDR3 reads TGTGCCAGCAGCCCAAATTCCGGGACAGGGGCACTAGCCAAAAACATTCAGTACTTC. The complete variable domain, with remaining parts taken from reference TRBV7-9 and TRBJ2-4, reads DTGVSQNPRHKITKRGQNVTFRCDPISEHNRLYWYRQTLGQGPEFLTYFQNEAQLEKSRLLSDRFSAERPKGSFSTLEIQRTEQGDSAMYLCASSPNSGTGALAKNIQYFGAGTRLSVL.

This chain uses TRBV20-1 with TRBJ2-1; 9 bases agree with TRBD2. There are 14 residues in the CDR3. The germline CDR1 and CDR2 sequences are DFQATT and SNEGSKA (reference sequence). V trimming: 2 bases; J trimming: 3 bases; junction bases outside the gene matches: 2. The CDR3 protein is CSARLAGLYNEQFF. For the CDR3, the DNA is TGCAGTGCTAGACTAGCGGGACTCTACAATGAGCAGTTCTTC.

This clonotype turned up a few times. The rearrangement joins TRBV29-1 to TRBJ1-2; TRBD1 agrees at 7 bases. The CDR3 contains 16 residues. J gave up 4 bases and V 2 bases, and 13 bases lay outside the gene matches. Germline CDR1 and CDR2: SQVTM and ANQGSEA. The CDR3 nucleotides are TGCAGCGTTGAATATATGGACGAGACAGGGCTCTATGGCTACACCTTC. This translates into CSVEYMDETGLYGYTF.

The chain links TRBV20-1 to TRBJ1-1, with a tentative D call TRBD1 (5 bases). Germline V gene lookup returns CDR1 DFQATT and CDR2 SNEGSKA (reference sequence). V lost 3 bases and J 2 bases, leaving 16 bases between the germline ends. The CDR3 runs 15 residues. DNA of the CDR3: TGCAGTGCTAGTTGGGCTAGGGGTTTTAACACTGAAGCTTTCTTT. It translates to CSASWARGFNTEAFF.

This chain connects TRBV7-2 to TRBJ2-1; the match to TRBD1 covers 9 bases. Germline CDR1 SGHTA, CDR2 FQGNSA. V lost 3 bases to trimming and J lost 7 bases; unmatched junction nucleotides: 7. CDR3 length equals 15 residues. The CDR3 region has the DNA TGTGCCAGCAGCTTCCGGGGACAGGGAGCGAATGAGCAGTTCTTC. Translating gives CASSFRGQGANEQFF.

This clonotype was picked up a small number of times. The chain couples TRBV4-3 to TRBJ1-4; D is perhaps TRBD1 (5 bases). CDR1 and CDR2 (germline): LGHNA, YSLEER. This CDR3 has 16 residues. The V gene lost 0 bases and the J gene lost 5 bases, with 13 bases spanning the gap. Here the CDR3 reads CASSQDWIRQNEKLFF. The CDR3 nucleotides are TGCGCCAGCAGCCAAGACTGGATTCGACAGAATGAAAAACTGTTTTTT.

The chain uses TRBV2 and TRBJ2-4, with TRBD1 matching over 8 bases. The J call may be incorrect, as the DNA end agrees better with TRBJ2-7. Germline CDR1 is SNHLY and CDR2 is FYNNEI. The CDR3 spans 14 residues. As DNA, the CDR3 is TGTGCCAGCAGTGAACCGGGACAGGACTACGAGCAGTACTTC. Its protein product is CASSEPGQDYEQYF.

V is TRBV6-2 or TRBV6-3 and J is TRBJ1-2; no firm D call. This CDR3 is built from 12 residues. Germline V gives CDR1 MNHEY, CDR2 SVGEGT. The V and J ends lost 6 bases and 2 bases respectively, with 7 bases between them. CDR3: CASRKANYGYTF. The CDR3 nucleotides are TGTGCCAGCAGGAAGGCAAACTATGGCTACACCTTC.

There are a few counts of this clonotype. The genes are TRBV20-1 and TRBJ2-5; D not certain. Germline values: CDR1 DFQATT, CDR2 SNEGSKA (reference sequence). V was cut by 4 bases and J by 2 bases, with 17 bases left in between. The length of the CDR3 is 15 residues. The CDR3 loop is CSAKLIHLRQETQYF. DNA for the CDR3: TGCAGTGCTAAACTAATACATCTGCGACAAGAGACCCAGTACTTC.

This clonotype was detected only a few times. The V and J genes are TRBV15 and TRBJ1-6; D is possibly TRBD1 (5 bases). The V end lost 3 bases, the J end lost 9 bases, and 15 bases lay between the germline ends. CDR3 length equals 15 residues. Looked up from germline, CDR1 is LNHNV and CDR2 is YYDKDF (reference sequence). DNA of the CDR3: TGTGCCACCAGCAGGAACGGGGCCCGGTCTTCACCCCTCCACTTT. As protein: CATSRNGARSSPLHF.

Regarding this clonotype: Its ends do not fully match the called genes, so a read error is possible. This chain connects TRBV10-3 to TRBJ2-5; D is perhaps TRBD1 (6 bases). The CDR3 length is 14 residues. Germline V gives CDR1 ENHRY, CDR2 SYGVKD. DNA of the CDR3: TGTACCATCAGTGAGTCGCCAGGGGAGAAGACCCAGTACTTC. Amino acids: CTISESPGEKTQYF.

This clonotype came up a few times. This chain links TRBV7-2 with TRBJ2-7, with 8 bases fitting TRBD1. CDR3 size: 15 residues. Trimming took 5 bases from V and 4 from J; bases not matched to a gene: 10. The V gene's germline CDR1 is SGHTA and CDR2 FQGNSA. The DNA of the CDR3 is TGTGCCAGCAGCCCCCGGCAGGGGGCTTATTACGAGCAGTACTTC. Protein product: CASSPRQGAYYEQYF. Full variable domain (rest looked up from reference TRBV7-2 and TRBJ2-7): GAGVSQSPSNKVTEKGKDVELRCDPISGHTALYWYRQSLGQGLEFLIYFQGNSAPDKSGLPSDRFSAERTGGSVSTLTIQRTQQEDSAVYLCASSPRQGAYYEQYFGPGTRLTVT.

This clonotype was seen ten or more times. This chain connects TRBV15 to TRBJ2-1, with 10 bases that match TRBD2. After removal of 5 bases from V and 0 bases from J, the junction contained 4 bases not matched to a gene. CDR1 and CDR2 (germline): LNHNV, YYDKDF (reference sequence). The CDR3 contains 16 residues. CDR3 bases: TGTGCCACCAGCTCCCGGACTAGCGGCTCCTACAATGAGCAGTTCTTC. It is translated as CATSSRTSGSYNEQFF.

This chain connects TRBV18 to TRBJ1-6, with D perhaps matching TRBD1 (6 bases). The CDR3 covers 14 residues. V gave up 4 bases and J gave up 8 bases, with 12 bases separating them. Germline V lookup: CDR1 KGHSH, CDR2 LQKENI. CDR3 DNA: TGTGCCAGCTCACAAACCAGGGGTGATTCACCCCTCCACTTT. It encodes CASSQTRGDSPLHF.

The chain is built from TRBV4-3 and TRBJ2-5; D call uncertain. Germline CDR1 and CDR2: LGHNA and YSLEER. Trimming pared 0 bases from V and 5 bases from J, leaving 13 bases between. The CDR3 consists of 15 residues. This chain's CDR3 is CASSQDYLPGETQYF. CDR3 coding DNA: TGCGCCAGCAGCCAAGATTACCTCCCTGGGGAGACCCAGTACTTC.

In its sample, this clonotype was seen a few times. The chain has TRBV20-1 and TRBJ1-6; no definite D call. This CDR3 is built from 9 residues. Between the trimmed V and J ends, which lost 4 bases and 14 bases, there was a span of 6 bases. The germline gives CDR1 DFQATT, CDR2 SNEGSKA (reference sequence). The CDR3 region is CSAMTALHF. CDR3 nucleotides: TGCAGTGCTATGACGGCCCTCCACTTT.

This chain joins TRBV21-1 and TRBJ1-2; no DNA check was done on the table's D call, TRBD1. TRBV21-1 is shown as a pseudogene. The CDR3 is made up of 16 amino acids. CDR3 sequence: CASGSGQGLRGYGYTF. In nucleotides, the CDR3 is TGTGCCAGCGGATCGGGACAGGGCCTTAGAGGCTATGGCTACACCTTC.

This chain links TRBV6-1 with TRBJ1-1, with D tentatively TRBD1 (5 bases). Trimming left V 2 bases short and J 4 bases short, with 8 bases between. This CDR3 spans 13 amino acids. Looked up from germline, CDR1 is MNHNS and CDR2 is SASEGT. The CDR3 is CASSERQGTEAFF. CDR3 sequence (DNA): TGTGCCAGCAGTGAAAGGCAGGGCACTGAAGCTTTCTTT.

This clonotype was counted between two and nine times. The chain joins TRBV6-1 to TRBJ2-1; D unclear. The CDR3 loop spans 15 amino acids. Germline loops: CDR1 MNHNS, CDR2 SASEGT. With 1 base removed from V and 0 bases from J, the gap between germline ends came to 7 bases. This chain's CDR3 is CASSEDVGSYNEQFF. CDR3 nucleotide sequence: TGTGCCAGCAGTGAAGATGTCGGCTCCTACAATGAGCAGTTCTTC.

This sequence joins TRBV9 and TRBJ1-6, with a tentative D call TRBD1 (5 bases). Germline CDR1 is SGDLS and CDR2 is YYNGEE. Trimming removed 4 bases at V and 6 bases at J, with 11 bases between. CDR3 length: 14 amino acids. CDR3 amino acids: CASSSDSINSPLHF. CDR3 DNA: TGTGCCAGCAGCAGCGACAGTATTAATTCACCCCTCCACTTT.

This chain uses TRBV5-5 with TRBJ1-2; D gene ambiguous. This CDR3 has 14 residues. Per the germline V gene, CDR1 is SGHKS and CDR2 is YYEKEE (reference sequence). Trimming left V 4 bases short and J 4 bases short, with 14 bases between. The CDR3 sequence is CASSAGLDRYGYTF. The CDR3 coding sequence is TGTGCCAGCAGCGCCGGTCTGGACCGCTATGGCTACACCTTC.

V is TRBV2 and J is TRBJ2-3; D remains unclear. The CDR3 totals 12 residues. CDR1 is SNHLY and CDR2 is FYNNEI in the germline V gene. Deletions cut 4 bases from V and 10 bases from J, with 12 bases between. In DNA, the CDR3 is TGTGCCAGCAGTGGGACGATGGATGCGCAGTATTTT. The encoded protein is CASSGTMDAQYF.

CDR3: CSVDEGMDTQYF. The CDR3 nucleotides read TGCAGCGTTGACGAGGGCATGGATACGCAGTATTTT. J is TRBJ2-3 and V is TRBV29-1; D is possibly TRBD2 (5 bases). The germline CDR1 and CDR2 sequences are SQVTM and ANQGSEA. The V end lost 3 bases, the J end lost 6 bases, and 10 bases lay between the germline ends. There are 12 residues in the CDR3.

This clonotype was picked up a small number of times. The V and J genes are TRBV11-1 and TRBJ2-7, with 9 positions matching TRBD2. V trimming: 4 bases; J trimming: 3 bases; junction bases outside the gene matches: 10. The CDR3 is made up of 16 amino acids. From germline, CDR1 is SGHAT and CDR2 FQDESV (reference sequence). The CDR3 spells CASSSPTSGDLYEQYF. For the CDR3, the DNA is TGTGCCAGCAGCTCACCGACTAGCGGAGATCTCTACGAGCAGTACTTC.

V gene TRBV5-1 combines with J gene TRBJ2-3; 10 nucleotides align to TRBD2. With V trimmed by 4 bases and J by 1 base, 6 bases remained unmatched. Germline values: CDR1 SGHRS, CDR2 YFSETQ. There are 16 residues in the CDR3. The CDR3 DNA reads TGCGCCAGCAGCACTCCCCTAGCGGGGGGCACAGATACGCAGTATTTT. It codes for CASSTPLAGGTDTQYF.